The clone carrying this TCR beta chain appeared a few times. Its antigen is unidentified. Germline lookup yields CDR1 MNHEY and CDR2 SMNVEV (reference sequence). This CDR3 is 14 amino acids long. The V segment lost 2 bases and the J segment 3 bases; nucleotides outside the gene matches: 3. The entry originates in a study of blood T cells in healthy people across ages. Study results and limitations: Correlation between TCR beta diversity and naive T cell percentage was strong.

For the second PCR, which ran for about 7 to 11 cycles, a sample-barcoded 5' primer and a J-beta primer mix were used. TCRdb re-called the 5' RACE reads with MiXCR, one entry per CDR3 protein. Altogether some 560,000 distinct CDR3 sequences are present, about 26% being singletons, with the ten largest covering about 3.9%. Caucasian, healthy and from Russia, the donors were aged between about 6 and 100. These data were also filed under a second study, of T cells of mothers and their children. That paper states: Donation involved a few healthy Caucasian mothers and the six children that they had.

The sample taken for sequencing was blood. The receptor's source is a boy aged 2 to 10 in good health. The V and J genes are TRBV27 and TRBJ2-7; TRBD2 matches 8 bases. The CDR3 nucleotides are TGTGCCAGCAGTTTAATGGCGGGGGGCTACGAGCAGTACTTC. This sequence encodes CASSLMAGGYEQYF.